This T cell receptor (beta chain) was found in a study of blood T cells in healthy people across ages. Overall study findings and caveats: Among long-lived donors, naive CD4+ cells were more numerous and diversity higher than in aged donors.

Then a second PCR, running about 7 to 11 cycles, was carried out with a sample-barcoded 5' primer and a J-beta primer mix. MiXCR, run by TCRdb on the 5' RACE reads, gives a single entry per CDR3 protein. The table records over 500,000 distinct CDR3 sequences, over 40% of them present only once. The sample, about 10 milliliters of peripheral blood, was drawn from each donor. Total RNA, at least 6 micrograms per sample, was extracted from PBMCs. With regard to this clonotype: Its antigen is still unknown.

Germline V gives CDR1 ENHRY, CDR2 SYGVKD. The CDR3 contains 14 residues. J lost 2 bases, V lost 4 bases, and 2 bases had no gene match. Sequenced material: blood. This receptor was taken from a woman aged 80 or over in good health. V is TRBV10-3 and J is TRBJ2-1; 7 bases map to TRBD2. The CDR3 here is CAISGAGAYNEQFF. The DNA of the CDR3 is TGTGCCATCAGTGGCGCGGGGGCCTACAATGAGCAGTTCTTC.